This is a list of T cell receptor beta chains from one sample in a study of blood T cells in healthy people across ages. TCRdb analysed the 5' RACE reads with MiXCR anew, one entry per CDR3 protein. Here the sample spans some 1.7 million distinct CDR3 sequences, about 28% being singletons. Sequences were obtained from blood. The receptors were gathered from a woman in her twenties or thirties in good health. Each CDR3 is given without its conserved first and last residue.

TRBV12-3/TRBV12-4 | ASSFSRPGSGYNQPQH
TRBV2 | ASSAASGQETQY
TRBV7-9 | ATTGARSYNEQF
TRBV20-1 | SASALWGLAGVRGDTQY
TRBV12-3/TRBV12-4 | ASSPETLETQY
TRBV2 | ASSEWSGEDYGYT
TRBV27 | ASSSGQNYEQY
TRBV15 | ATSSDATPNQPQH
TRBV5-5 | ASSLLVDTQY
TRBV5-1 | ASSYGRELSGNTIY
TRBV4-3 | ASSQVKEWAIDGYT
TRBV7-9 | ASTPGRGIEKLF
TRBV15 | ATSSVARAGGYT
TRBV29-1 | SAKPDMNTEAF
TRBV29-1 | SVGTGPDSPLH
TRBV7-2 | ASSSGSYSYNEQF
TRBV5-1 | ASSFPTGGVNGYT
TRBV4-3 | ASTRNPGSLIDTQY
TRBV7-9 | ASSLKRDYNEQF